This TCR beta chain was documented in a study of T cell repertoires in cytomegalovirus infection. Broader study findings: HLA-C-restricted CMV clonotypes gave the most frequent clonotype in two of eight donors.

This clonotype was observed many times. What it recognizes is unknown. The CDR3 is 18 amino acids. V was pared by 4 bases and J by 0 bases, with 16 bases between. Per the germline V gene, CDR1 is MNHEY and CDR2 is SVGAGI. TCRdb re-called the reads with MiXCR, one entry per CDR3 protein. The data hold roughly 170,000 distinct CDR3 sequences, with about 20% observed a single time. Source: CD8+ T cells from cultured PBMCs, taken from culture after CMV antigen stimulation. V is TRBV6-5 and J is TRBJ2-6, with D hard to call. The receptor was isolated from a human donor in good health (CMV status not recorded). Some clones in this sample may be carry-over from other donors' samples. In DNA, the CDR3 is TGTGCCAGCAGTTCGTCGAAGGTCTCTGGCTCTGGGGCCAACGTCCTGACTTTC. This gives the protein CASSSSKVSGSGANVLTF.